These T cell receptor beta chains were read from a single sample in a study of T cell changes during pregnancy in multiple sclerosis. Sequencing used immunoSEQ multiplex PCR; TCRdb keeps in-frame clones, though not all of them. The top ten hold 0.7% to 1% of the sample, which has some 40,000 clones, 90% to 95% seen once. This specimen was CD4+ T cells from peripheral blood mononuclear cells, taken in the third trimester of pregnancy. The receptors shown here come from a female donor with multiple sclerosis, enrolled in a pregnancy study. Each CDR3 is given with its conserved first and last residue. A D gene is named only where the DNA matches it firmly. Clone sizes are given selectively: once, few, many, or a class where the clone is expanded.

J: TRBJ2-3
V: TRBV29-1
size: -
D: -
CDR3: CSAAFTDTQYF
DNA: TGCAGCGCTGCGTTCACAGATACGCAGTATTTT

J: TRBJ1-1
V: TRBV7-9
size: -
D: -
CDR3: CASSRSAGFENTEAFF
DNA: TGTGCCAGCAGTCGAAGCGCGGGGTTCGAAAACACTGAAGCTTTCTTT

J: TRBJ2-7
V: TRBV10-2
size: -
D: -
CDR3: CASSDTYEQYF
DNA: TGCGCCAGCAGTGATACCTACGAGCAGTACTTC

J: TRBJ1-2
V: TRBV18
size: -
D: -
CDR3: CASSLYLSGGEHHGYGYTF
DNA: TGTGCCAGCTCACTGTACCTTAGTGGAGGGGAACACCACGGCTATGGCTACACCTTC

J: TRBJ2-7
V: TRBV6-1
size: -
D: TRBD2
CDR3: CASSRTRFGHEQYF
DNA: TGTGCCAGCAGCCGGACTAGATTCGGCCACGAGCAGTACTTC

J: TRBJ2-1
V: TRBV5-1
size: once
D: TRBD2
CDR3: CASSISGLASSSYNEQFF
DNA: TGCGCCAGCAGCATCTCGGGACTAGCCTCGAGCTCCTACAATGAGCAGTTCTTC

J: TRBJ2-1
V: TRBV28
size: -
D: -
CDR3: CASSPRGFGGNEQFF
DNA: TGTGCCAGCAGCCCCAGGGGGTTCGGGGGCAATGAGCAGTTCTTC

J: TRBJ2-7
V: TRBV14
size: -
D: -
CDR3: CASSSYISYEQYF
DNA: TGTGCCAGCAGCTCTTACATCTCCTACGAGCAGTACTTC

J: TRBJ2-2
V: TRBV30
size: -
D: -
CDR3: CAWSLGHNTGELFF
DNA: TGTGCCTGGAGTTTGGGACATAACACCGGGGAGCTGTTTTTT

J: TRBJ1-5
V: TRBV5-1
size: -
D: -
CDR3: CASSPGQSNQPQHF
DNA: TGCGCCAGCAGCCCCGGACAGAGCAACCAGCCCCAGCATTTT

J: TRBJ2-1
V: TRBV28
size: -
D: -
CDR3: CASSLSRGASSYNEQFF
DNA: TGTGCCAGCAGTTTATCCCGCGGGGCTAGCTCCTACAATGAGCAGTTCTTC

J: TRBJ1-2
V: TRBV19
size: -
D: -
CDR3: CATGRGYTF
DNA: TGTGCCACCGGGAGAGGCTACACCTTC

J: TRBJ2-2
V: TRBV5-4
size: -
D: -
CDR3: CASSLGSERTGELFF
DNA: TGTGCCAGCAGCTTGGGGAGCGAACGCACCGGGGAGCTGTTTTTT

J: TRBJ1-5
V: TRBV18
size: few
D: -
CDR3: CASSPGRNQPQHF
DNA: TGTGCCAGCTCACCAGGCAGAAATCAGCCCCAGCATTTT

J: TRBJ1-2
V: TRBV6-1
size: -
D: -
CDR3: CASSEVVGRNYGYTF
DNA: TGTGCCAGCAGTGAAGTGGTGGGCCGGAACTATGGCTACACCTTC

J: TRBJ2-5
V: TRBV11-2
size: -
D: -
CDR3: CASSFLGGGTSFLRRPQYF
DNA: TGTGCCAGCAGCTTTCTTGGGGGGGGGACAAGCTTTCTTCGGAGGCCCCAGTACTTC

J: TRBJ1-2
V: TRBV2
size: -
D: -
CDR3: CASSEYAGSYGYTF
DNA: TGTGCCAGCAGCGAATATGCAGGCTCCTATGGCTACACCTTC

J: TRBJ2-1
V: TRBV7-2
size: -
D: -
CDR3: CASSLTSSYNEQFF
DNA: TGTGCCAGCAGCTTAACGAGCTCCTACAATGAGCAGTTCTTC

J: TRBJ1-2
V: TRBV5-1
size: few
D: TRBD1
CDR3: CASSLDYQGADRHYGYTF
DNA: TGCGCCAGCAGCTTGGACTACCAAGGGGCGGACAGGCACTATGGCTACACCTTC

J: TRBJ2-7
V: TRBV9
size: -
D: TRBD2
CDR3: CASSVATLAGAYEQYF
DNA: TGTGCCAGCAGCGTAGCTACTCTAGCGGGAGCATACGAGCAGTACTTC

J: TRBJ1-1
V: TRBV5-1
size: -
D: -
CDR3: CASSLLQQNTEAFF
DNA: TGCGCCAGCAGCTTGTTACAGCAGAACACTGAAGCTTTCTTT

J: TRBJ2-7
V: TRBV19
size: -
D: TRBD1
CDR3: CASSRQPGQGYEQYF
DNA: TGTGCCAGTAGCAGACAACCGGGACAGGGGTACGAGCAGTACTTC